The next 8 T cell receptor beta chains were all read from a single sample in a study of blood T cell repertoires in COVID-19. Clones were sequenced by immunoSEQ multiplex PCR, and TCRdb holds only the in-frame ones, with some missing. This repertoire shows 450,000 or so clones, about 87% found once; its top ten account for roughly 0.76%. The sequenced sample consisted of peripheral blood. The source of these receptors is a man younger than 35 with COVID-19, enrolled during active disease.

The chain links TRBV7-9 to TRBJ2-7; TRBD1 aligns across 10 bases. Germline lookup yields CDR1 SEHNR and CDR2 FQNEAQ (reference sequence). With V trimmed by 4 bases and J by 3 bases, 6 bases remained unmatched. The CDR3 totals 15 residues. CDR3 sequence: CASSYRDRGRYEQYF. As DNA, the CDR3 is TGTGCCAGCAGCTATCGGGACAGGGGACGCTACGAGCAGTACTTC.

The V gene is TRBV21-1, the J gene TRBJ2-1; the D call in the table, TRBD2, was not verified against the DNA. TRBV21-1 is termed a pseudogene. The CDR3 totals 16 residues. CDR3: CASSSQISGNPNEQFF. The CDR3 DNA sequence: TGTGCCAGCAGCAGCCAAATTAGCGGGAATCCCAATGAGCAGTTCTTC.

The V call is TRBV15, the J call TRBJ2-7; 7 bases agree with TRBD1. Germline V gene sequence: CDR1 LNHNV, CDR2 YYDKDF (reference sequence). The CDR3 runs 17 residues. J gave up 0 bases and V 0 bases, and 8 bases lay outside the gene matches. CDR3: CATSRELDRPFSYEQYF. The CDR3, as DNA: TGTGCCACCAGCAGAGAGTTGGACAGGCCATTCTCCTACGAGCAGTACTTC. Based on the CDR3 plus reference TRBV15 and TRBJ2-7, the full variable domain is DAMVIQNPRYQVTQFGKPVTLSCSQTLNHNVMYWYQQKSSQAPKLLFHYYDKDFNNEADTPDNFQSRRPNTSFCFLDIRSPGLGDTAMYLCATSRELDRPFSYEQYFGPGTRLTVT.

The chain combines TRBV18 with TRBJ2-5, with 11 positions matching TRBD2. This CDR3 spans 18 amino acids. Germline V gives CDR1 KGHSH, CDR2 LQKENI. V was clipped by 1 base and J by 7 bases; unmatched bases: 14. For the CDR3, the DNA is TGTGCCAGCTCACCACGAGTACTAGCGGGGGTCAGTAGGGTGACCCAGTACTTC. Translation: CASSPRVLAGVSRVTQYF.

The V call is TRBV12-3 or TRBV12-4, the J call TRBJ1-1, with D possibly TRBD1 on 5 matching bases. The CDR3 sequence is 11 residues long. Trimming shortened V by 5 bases and J by 11 bases, and 12 bases separated the two germline ends. The CDR3 spells CASSAGPEAFF. CDR3 DNA sequence: TGTGCCAGCAGTGCAGGGCCCGAGGCTTTCTTT.

The chain recombines TRBV3-1 (or the pseudogene TRBV3-2) with TRBJ2-7; TRBD2 might be the D (6 bases). The CDR3 is 13 residues long. V was pared by 10 bases and J by 6 bases, with 19 bases between. The germline CDR1 and CDR2 sequences are LGHDT and YNNKEL (reference sequence). In nucleotides, the CDR3 is TGTGCCAACCGCGGGACTCTTAAGGGCGAGCAGTACTTC. Translating gives CANRGTLKGEQYF.

The V gene is TRBV5-1, the J gene TRBJ2-7; 9 nucleotides line up with TRBD2. The V and J ends lost 0 bases and 3 bases, in that order; junction bases with no gene match: 4. The CDR3 is made up of 15 amino acids. CDR1 SGHRS and CDR2 YFSETQ come from the germline V gene. The CDR3 here is CASSLALAGNYEQYF. CDR3 in DNA: TGCGCCAGCAGCTTGGCCCTAGCGGGGAACTACGAGCAGTACTTC. The variable domain in full, with the rest retrieved from reference TRBV5-1 and TRBJ2-7, is KAGVTQTPRYLIKTRGQQVTLSCSPISGHRSVSWYQQTPGQGLQFLFEYFSETQRNKGNFPGRFSGRQFSNSRSEMNVSTLELGDSALYLCASSLALAGNYEQYFGPGTRLTVT.

The rearrangement joins TRBV2 to TRBJ2-7; 9 nucleotides line up with TRBD1. J was trimmed by 5 bases and V by 4 bases; bases with no gene match: 9. This CDR3 is built from 15 residues. CDR1 is SNHLY and CDR2 is FYNNEI in the germline V gene. The DNA of the CDR3 is TGTGCCAGCAGTGTTCTCGACAGGGGGGTCGACGAGCAGTACTTC. Translated, it gives CASSVLDRGVDEQYF.